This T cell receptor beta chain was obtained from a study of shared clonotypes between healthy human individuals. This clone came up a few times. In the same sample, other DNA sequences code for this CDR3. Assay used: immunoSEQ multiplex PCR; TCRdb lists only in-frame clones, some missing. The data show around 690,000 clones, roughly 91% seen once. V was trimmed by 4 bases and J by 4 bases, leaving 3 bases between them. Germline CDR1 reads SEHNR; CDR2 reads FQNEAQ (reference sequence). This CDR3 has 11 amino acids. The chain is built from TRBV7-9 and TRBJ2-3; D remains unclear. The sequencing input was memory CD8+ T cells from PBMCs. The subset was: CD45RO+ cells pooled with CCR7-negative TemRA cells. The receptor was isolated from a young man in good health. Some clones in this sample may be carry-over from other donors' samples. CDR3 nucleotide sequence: TGTGCCAGCAGCTCAGCAGATACGCAGTATTTT. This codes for CASSSADTQYF.